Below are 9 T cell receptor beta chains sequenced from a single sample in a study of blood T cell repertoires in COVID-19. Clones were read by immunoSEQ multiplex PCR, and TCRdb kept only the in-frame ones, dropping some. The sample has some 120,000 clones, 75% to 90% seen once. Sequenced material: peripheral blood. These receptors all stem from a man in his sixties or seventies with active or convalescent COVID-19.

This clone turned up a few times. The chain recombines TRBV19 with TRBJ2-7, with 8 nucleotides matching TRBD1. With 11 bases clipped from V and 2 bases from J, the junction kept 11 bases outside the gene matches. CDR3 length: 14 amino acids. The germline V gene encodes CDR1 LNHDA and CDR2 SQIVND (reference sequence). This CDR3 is CAGGFGQGTYEQYF. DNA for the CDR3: TGTGCCGGCGGGTTTGGACAGGGAACCTACGAGCAGTACTTC.

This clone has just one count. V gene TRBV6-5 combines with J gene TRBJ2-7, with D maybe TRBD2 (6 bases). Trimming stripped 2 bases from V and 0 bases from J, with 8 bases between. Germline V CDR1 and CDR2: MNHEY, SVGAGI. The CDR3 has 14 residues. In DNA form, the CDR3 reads TGTGCCAGCAGTTACGAGACTAGCTCCTACGAGCAGTACTTC. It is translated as CASSYETSSYEQYF.

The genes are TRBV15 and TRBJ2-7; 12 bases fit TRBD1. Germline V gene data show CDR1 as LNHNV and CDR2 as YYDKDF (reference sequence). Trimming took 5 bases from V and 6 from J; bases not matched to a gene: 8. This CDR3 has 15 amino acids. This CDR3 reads CATSSRDRGRFEQYF. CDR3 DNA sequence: TGTGCCACCAGCTCGCGGGACAGGGGGCGGTTCGAGCAGTACTTC.

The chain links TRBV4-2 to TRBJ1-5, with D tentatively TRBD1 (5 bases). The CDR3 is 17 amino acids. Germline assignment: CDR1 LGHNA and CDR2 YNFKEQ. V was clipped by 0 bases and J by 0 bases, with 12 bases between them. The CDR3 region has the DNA TGTGCCAGCAGCCAAGAAAGACAGCTCCTTAGCAATCAGCCCCAGCATTTT. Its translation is CASSQERQLLSNQPQHF.

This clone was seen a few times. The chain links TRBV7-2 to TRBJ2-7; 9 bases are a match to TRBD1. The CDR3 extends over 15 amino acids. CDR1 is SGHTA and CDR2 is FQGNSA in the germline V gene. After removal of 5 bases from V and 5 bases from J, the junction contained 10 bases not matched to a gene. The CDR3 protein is CASSTLGTGRNEQYF. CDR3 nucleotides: TGTGCCAGCAGCACTCTAGGGACAGGGAGGAACGAGCAGTACTTC.

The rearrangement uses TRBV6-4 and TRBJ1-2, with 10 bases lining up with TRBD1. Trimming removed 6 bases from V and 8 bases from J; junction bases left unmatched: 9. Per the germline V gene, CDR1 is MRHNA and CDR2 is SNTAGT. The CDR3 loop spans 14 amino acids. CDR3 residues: CASRETGGGMGYTF. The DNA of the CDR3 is TGTGCCAGCAGAGAGACAGGGGGCGGAATGGGCTACACCTTC.

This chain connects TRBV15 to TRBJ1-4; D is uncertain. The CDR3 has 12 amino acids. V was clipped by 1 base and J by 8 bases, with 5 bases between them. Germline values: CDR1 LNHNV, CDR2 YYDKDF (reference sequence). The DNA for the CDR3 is TGTGCCACCAGCAGAGGGCCCGAAAAACTGTTTTTT. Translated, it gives CATSRGPEKLFF.

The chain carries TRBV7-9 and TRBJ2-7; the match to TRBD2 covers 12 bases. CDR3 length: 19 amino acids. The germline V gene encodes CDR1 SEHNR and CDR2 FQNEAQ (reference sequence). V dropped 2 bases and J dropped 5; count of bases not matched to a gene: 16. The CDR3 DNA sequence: TGTGCCAGCAGCTTACCTACGGGTCTCCTAGCGGGAGGGCCGGACGAGCAGTACTTC. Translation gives CASSLPTGLLAGGPDEQYF.

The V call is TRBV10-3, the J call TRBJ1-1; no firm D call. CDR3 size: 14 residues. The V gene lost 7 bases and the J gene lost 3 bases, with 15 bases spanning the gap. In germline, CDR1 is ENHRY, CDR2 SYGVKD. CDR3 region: CAIKNPTRDTEAFF. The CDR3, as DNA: TGTGCCATCAAAAACCCGACCCGGGACACTGAAGCTTTCTTT.